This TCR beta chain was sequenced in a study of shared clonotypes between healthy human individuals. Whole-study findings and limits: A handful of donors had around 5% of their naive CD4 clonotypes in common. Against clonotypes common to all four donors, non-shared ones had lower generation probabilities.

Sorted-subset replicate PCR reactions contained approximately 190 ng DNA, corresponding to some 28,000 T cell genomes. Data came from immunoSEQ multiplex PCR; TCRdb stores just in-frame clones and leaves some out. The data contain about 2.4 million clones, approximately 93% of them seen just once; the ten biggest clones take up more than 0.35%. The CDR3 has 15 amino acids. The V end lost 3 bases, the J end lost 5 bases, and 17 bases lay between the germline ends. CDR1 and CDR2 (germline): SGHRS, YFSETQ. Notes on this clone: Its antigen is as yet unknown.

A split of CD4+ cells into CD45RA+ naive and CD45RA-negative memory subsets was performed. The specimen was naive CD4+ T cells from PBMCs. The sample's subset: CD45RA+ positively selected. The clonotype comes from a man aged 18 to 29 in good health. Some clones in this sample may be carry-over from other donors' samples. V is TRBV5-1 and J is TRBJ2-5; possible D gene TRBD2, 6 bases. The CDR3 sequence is CASSSLIGGGETQYF. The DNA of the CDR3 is TGCGCCAGCAGCTCCTTAATTGGTGGGGGGGAGACCCAGTACTTC.